Listed here are 30 T cell receptor beta chains from one sample, sequenced in a study of cytomegalovirus exposure and HLA in healthy donors. Both 60 Vbeta primers and 13 Jbeta primers went into the PCR. Data came from immunoSEQ multiplex PCR; TCRdb stores just in-frame clones and leaves some out. The sample consists of 200,000 to 250,000 clones, 76% of them appearing once. Sample: PBMCs. The receptors originated from a man between 18 and 35 years old in good health and CMV-seronegative.

V and J are TRBV14 and TRBJ2-3; 8 bases match TRBD1. The trim removed 5 bases at V and 6 bases at J, leaving 4 bases unmatched. Germline loops: CDR1 SGHDN, CDR2 FVKESK. The CDR3 has 13 residues. The CDR3 protein is CASSNSGGDTQYF. CDR3 coding DNA: TGTGCCAGCAGCAACTCAGGGGGCGATACGCAGTATTTT. Together with reference TRBV14 and TRBJ2-3, the CDR3 gives the full variable domain: EAGVTQFPSHSVIEKGQTVTLRCDPISGHDNLYWYRRVMGKEIKFLLHFVKESKQDESGMPNNRFLAERTGGTYSTLKVQPAELEDSGVYFCASSNSGGDTQYFGPGTRLTVL.

The rearrangement uses TRBV23-1 and TRBJ1-4; D is unclear. TRBV23-1 is sorted into the ORF group, with uncertain function. The CDR3 contains 15 residues. V lost 0 bases to trimming and J lost 2 bases, with 7 bases between them. The CDR3 bases are TGCGCCAGCAGTCAATCACGGGAGACTAATGAAAAACTGTTTTTT. Its translation: CASSQSRETNEKLFF.

V is TRBV6-5 and J is TRBJ1-1, with D possibly matching TRBD1 (6 bases). CDR3 length equals 15 residues. Germline CDR1 reads MNHEY; CDR2 reads SVGAGI. Trimming stripped 5 bases from V and 6 bases from J, with 19 bases between. The CDR3 protein is CASSPSMGAMSEAFF. The CDR3 DNA is TGTGCCAGCAGTCCTAGTATGGGGGCCATGTCTGAAGCTTTCTTT.

This clone has a single count. V usage is TRBV11-2 and J usage is TRBJ2-5; 8 bases are a match to TRBD1. With 5 bases clipped from V and 6 bases from J, the junction kept 11 bases outside the gene matches. The CDR3 runs to 15 residues. Germline V gene data show CDR1 as SGHAT and CDR2 as FQNNGV. CDR3 DNA: TGTGCCAGCAGCCCCACAGGGGGTGTCTCGAAGACCCAGTACTTC. Amino acid sequence: CASSPTGGVSKTQYF. Full variable domain (remainder filled in from reference TRBV11-2 and TRBJ2-5): EAGVAQSPRYKIIEKRQSVAFWCNPISGHATLYWYQQILGQGPKLLIQFQNNGVVDDSQLPKDRFSAERLKGVDSTLKIQPAKLEDSAVYLCASSPTGGVSKTQYFGPGTRLLVL.

The chain combines TRBV27 with TRBJ2-6; 9 nucleotides match TRBD1. Trimming cost V 3 bases and J 0 bases; bases outside gene matches: 0. Germline-derived CDR1 and CDR2 are MNHEY and SMNVEV (reference sequence). The CDR3 runs to 16 residues. As DNA, the CDR3 is TGTGCCAGCAGTTTGACAGGGGGCTCTGGGGCCAACGTCCTGACTTTC. This encodes CASSLTGGSGANVLTF. The full variable domain, completed using reference TRBV27 and TRBJ2-6, is EAQVTQNPRYLITVTGKKLTVTCSQNMNHEYMSWYRQDPGLGLRQIYYSMNVEVTDKGDVPEGYKVSRKEKRNFPLILESPSPNQTSLYFCASSLTGGSGANVLTFGAGSRLTVL.

Only a few counts were recorded for this clone. The chain recombines TRBV23-1 with TRBJ2-1; 10 bases match TRBD2. TRBV23-1 is classed as an ORF, of uncertain function. Trimming removed 3 bases from V and 3 bases from J; junction bases left unmatched: 5. The CDR3 totals 16 residues. The CDR3 DNA follows: TGCGCCAGCAGTCATCCGACTAGCGGGTACTACAATGAGCAGTTCTTC. It specifies CASSHPTSGYYNEQFF.

J is TRBJ1-1 and V is TRBV9; D is undetermined. The germline V gene encodes CDR1 SGDLS and CDR2 YYNGEE. The CDR3 runs to 13 residues. The V end was cut by 4 bases, the J end by 2 bases, with 9 bases between. The DNA for the CDR3 is TGTGCCAGCAGCCCCCGCGGCAACACTGAAGCTTTCTTT. It yields the protein CASSPRGNTEAFF.

The rearrangement uses TRBV9 and TRBJ2-1; TRBD2 aligns across 12 bases. The ends lost 5 bases at V and 4 bases at J; junction bases unmatched: 4. Per the germline V gene, CDR1 is SGDLS and CDR2 is YYNGEE. This CDR3 comprises 15 residues. CDR3 sequence (DNA): TGTGCCAGCAGTCAACTAGCGGGGGGATACAATGAGCAGTTCTTC. Protein: CASSQLAGGYNEQFF.

The V gene is TRBV5-6, the J gene TRBJ2-3; a possible D gene is TRBD2 (5 bases). Germline V gene lookup returns CDR1 SGHDT and CDR2 YYEEEE. V lost 2 bases and J 4 bases, leaving 17 bases between the germline ends. The CDR3 consists of 16 residues. DNA for the CDR3: TGTGCCAGCAGCTTTTTAATCGGGAAACTCCCAGATACGCAGTATTTT. Its translation is CASSFLIGKLPDTQYF.

The chain is built from TRBV30 and TRBJ1-2; a possible D gene is TRBD1 (6 bases). V dropped 4 bases and J dropped 8 bases, with 17 bases sitting between them. CDR3 length: 13 residues. The germline V gene encodes CDR1 GTSNPN and CDR2 SVGIG (reference sequence). The CDR3: CAWTEGGFGGYTF. The CDR3 bases are TGTGCCTGGACAGAGGGGGGGTTCGGGGGCTACACCTTC.

This clone occurred a few times. V and J are TRBV27 and TRBJ2-7, with TRBD2 matching 9 bases. The ends lost 0 bases at V and 6 bases at J; junction bases unmatched: 6. The CDR3 consists of 15 residues. The V gene's germline CDR1 is MNHEY and CDR2 SMNVEV (reference sequence). The CDR3 here is CASSLSGLALSEQYF. The CDR3 nucleotides are TGTGCCAGCAGTTTATCGGGACTAGCCCTTTCCGAGCAGTACTTC.

This clone was seen more than once but under ten times. This chain joins TRBV9 and TRBJ2-7; weak D call: TRBD1 (5 bases). Trimming took 0 bases from V and 1 from J, leaving 11 bases between them. Looked up from germline, CDR1 is SGDLS and CDR2 is YYNGEE. The CDR3 contains 15 residues. The CDR3 DNA follows: TGTGCCAGCAGCGTAGGTGTCGACAGATCCTACGAGCAGTACTTC. Amino acid sequence: CASSVGVDRSYEQYF.

The V gene is TRBV5-5, the J gene TRBJ2-7; the D gene is possibly TRBD1 (5 bases). CDR1 and CDR2 from the germline V gene are SGHKS and YYEKEE (reference sequence). V was pared by 4 bases and J by 1 base, with 18 bases between. The CDR3 has 16 residues. In DNA, the CDR3 is TGTGCCAGCAGCGAAAGCCCGACAGTGAGGTCCTACGAGCAGTACTTC. It specifies CASSESPTVRSYEQYF.

The chain has TRBV27 and TRBJ1-4, with D possibly matching TRBD1 (6 bases). The CDR3 contains 13 residues. Trimming removed 9 bases from V and 0 bases from J, with 8 bases in between. Germline V gene sequence: CDR1 MNHEY, CDR2 SMNVEV (reference sequence). In DNA form, the CDR3 reads TGTGCCAGAGGGACATCAACTAATGAAAAACTGTTTTTT. Its translation: CARGTSTNEKLFF. Full variable domain (rest looked up from reference TRBV27 and TRBJ1-4): EAQVTQNPRYLITVTGKKLTVTCSQNMNHEYMSWYRQDPGLGLRQIYYSMNVEVTDKGDVPEGYKVSRKEKRNFPLILESPSPNQTSLYFCARGTSTNEKLFFGSGTQLSVL.

This rearrangement joins TRBV7-6 to TRBJ1-4; D perhaps matches TRBD1 (5 bases). Germline CDR1 SGHVS, CDR2 FNYEAQ. The CDR3 extends over 16 amino acids. V lost 2 bases and J lost 6, with 16 bases in between. CDR3 DNA sequence: TGTGCCAGCAGCTTACGCTTCGGGGGGACGGATGAAAAACTGTTTTTT. This translates into CASSLRFGGTDEKLFF.

This clone was recorded only once. This chain connects TRBV7-9 to TRBJ1-2; D is ambiguous. The V end was cut by 5 bases, the J end by 8 bases, with 15 bases between. Germline lookup yields CDR1 SEHNR and CDR2 FQNEAQ (reference sequence). The CDR3 runs to 13 residues. The CDR3 loop is CASSRMEGRGYTF. In DNA form, the CDR3 reads TGTGCCAGCAGCCGGATGGAGGGCCGCGGCTACACCTTC.

The chain carries TRBV7-2 and TRBJ2-3; 9 bases are a match to TRBD2. The CDR3 sequence is 16 residues long. Germline CDR1 is SGHTA and CDR2 is FQGNSA. The ends lost 2 bases at V and 0 bases at J; junction bases unmatched: 3. This CDR3 is CASSLTSGPSTDTQYF. CDR3 bases: TGTGCCAGCAGCTTAACTAGCGGGCCTAGCACAGATACGCAGTATTTT.

The rearrangement uses TRBV27 and TRBJ2-7; possibly TRBD1 for D (5 bases). Germline loops: CDR1 MNHEY, CDR2 SMNVEV (reference sequence). CDR3 size: 15 residues. V lost 1 base, J lost 3 bases, and 13 bases lay in between. CDR3 nucleotide sequence: TGTGCCAGCAGTTTATATACAGGACCTGACTACGAGCAGTACTTC. This translates into CASSLYTGPDYEQYF.

The chain links TRBV30 to TRBJ1-2; possibly TRBD1 for D (5 bases). The V end lost 0 bases, the J end lost 7 bases, and 15 bases lay between the germline ends. There are 14 residues in the CDR3. Germline V gene lookup returns CDR1 GTSNPN and CDR2 SVGIG (reference sequence). The CDR3: CAWSVLQVDFGYTF. The CDR3 bases are TGTGCCTGGAGTGTATTACAGGTAGATTTTGGCTACACCTTC. Full variable domain (remainder filled in from reference TRBV30 and TRBJ1-2): SQTIHQWPATLVQPVGSPLSLECTVEGTSNPNLYWYRQAAGRGLQLLFYSVGIGQISSEVPQNLSASRPQDRQFILSSKKLLLSDSGFYLCAWSVLQVDFGYTFGSGTRLTVV.

This chain links TRBV28 with TRBJ2-7; TRBD1 agrees at 9 bases. The CDR3 loop spans 14 amino acids. The V segment lost 8 bases and the J segment 2 bases; nucleotides outside the gene matches: 7. Germline V CDR1 and CDR2: MDHEN, SYDVKM. CDR3 bases: TGTGCCAGCTTTGGACAGGGGCCAACCTACGAGCAGTACTTC. Amino acids: CASFGQGPTYEQYF.

The chain couples TRBV2 to TRBJ1-2, with a tentative D call TRBD1 (6 bases). The CDR3 length is 14 residues. Trimming took 4 bases from V and 8 from J, leaving 17 bases between them. The germline CDR1 and CDR2 sequences are SNHLY and FYNNEI. CDR3 DNA: TGTGCCAGCAGTGTAGCCTACAGGGCTTACGGCTACACCTTC. Translation gives CASSVAYRAYGYTF. The full variable domain, rest sourced from reference TRBV2 and TRBJ1-2, is EPEVTQTPSHQVTQMGQEVILRCVPISNHLYFYWYRQILGQKVEFLVSFYNNEISEKSEIFDDQFSVERPDGSNFTLKIRSTKLEDSAMYFCASSVAYRAYGYTFGSGTRLTVV.

The chain couples TRBV11-1 to TRBJ2-7, with 10 nucleotides matching TRBD1. The CDR3 totals 14 residues. Germline V CDR1 and CDR2: SGHAT, FQDESV (reference sequence). With V trimmed by 5 bases and J by 7 bases, 8 bases remained unmatched. This CDR3 is CASSLDRGHGEQYF. The CDR3 bases are TGTGCCAGCAGCCTCGACAGGGGGCACGGGGAGCAGTACTTC.

The chain couples TRBV23-1 to TRBJ1-5; D not resolved. TRBV23-1 is given ORF status, its function remaining uncertain. This CDR3 is 20 amino acids long. V dropped 3 bases and J dropped 0 bases, with 24 bases sitting between them. The CDR3: CASSHSRVPTELYSNQPQHF. CDR3 sequence (DNA): TGCGCCAGCAGTCACTCTCGGGTTCCGACGGAACTCTATAGCAATCAGCCCCAGCATTTT.

In this sample, this clone turned up once. This chain uses TRBV11-2 with TRBJ2-3; TRBD2 aligns across 9 bases. This CDR3 has 19 amino acids. With 4 bases clipped from V and 4 bases from J, the junction kept 18 bases outside the gene matches. Per the germline V gene, CDR1 is SGHAT and CDR2 is FQNNGV. The CDR3 DNA reads as TGTGCCAGCAGCTCCCAAGGGGGGCTCGCGGGAGGGTTATCAGATACGCAGTATTTT. Translated, it gives CASSSQGGLAGGLSDTQYF. Supplemented by reference TRBV11-2 and TRBJ2-3, the full variable domain reads EAGVAQSPRYKIIEKRQSVAFWCNPISGHATLYWYQQILGQGPKLLIQFQNNGVVDDSQLPKDRFSAERLKGVDSTLKIQPAKLEDSAVYLCASSSQGGLAGGLSDTQYFGPGTRLTVL.

This rearrangement joins TRBV9 to TRBJ1-2, with no clear D. CDR3 length: 13 amino acids. Trimming took 4 bases from V and 7 from J, leaving 14 bases between them. CDR1 is SGDLS and CDR2 is YYNGEE in the germline V gene. The CDR3 region is CASSPGLSFGYTF. Written as DNA, the CDR3 is TGTGCCAGCAGCCCCGGGTTATCATTTGGCTACACCTTC.

J is TRBJ1-3 and V is TRBV18; the D is unclear. Germline-derived CDR1 and CDR2 are KGHSH and LQKENI. The CDR3 covers 13 residues. V was pared by 6 bases and J by 0 bases, with 6 bases between. CDR3 nucleotides: TGTGCCAGCTCCTTAGACTCTGGAAACACCATATATTTT. Protein product: CASSLDSGNTIYF. Together with reference TRBV18 and TRBJ1-3, the CDR3 gives the full variable domain: NAGVMQNPRHLVRRRGQEARLRCSPMKGHSHVYWYRQLPEEGLKFMVYLQKENIIDESGMPKERFSAEFPKEGPSILRIQQVVRGDSAAYFCASSLDSGNTIYFGEGSWLTVV.

This clone showed up just once. The chain joins TRBV7-8 to TRBJ1-6; 8 bases are shared with TRBD1. Per germline, CDR1 SGHVS and CDR2 FQNEAQ. V lost 5 bases and J lost 7; bases outside the gene matches: 4. This CDR3 has 14 amino acids. The DNA for the CDR3 is TGTGCCAGCAGCCCCGACAGGGGAAATTCACCCCTCCACTTT. It specifies CASSPDRGNSPLHF. Complete variable domain (other parts from reference TRBV7-8 and TRBJ1-6): GAGVSQSPRYKVAKRGQDVALRCDPISGHVSLFWYQQALGQGPEFLTYFQNEAQLDKSGLPSDRFFAERPEGSVSTLKIQRTQQEDSAVYLCASSPDRGNSPLHFGNGTRLTVT.

The chain recombines TRBV7-9 with TRBJ1-2; 9 nucleotides align to TRBD1. Germline values: CDR1 SEHNR, CDR2 FQNEAQ (reference sequence). CDR3 length equals 13 residues. V dropped 4 bases and J dropped 8; count of bases not matched to a gene: 5. The CDR3 sequence is CASSSGQGRGYTF. The CDR3 bases are TGTGCCAGCAGCTCGGGACAGGGTAGGGGCTACACCTTC.

This chain links TRBV4-2 with TRBJ1-2; 11 nucleotides line up with TRBD1. Germline CDR1 is LGHNA and CDR2 is YNFKEQ. This CDR3 has 16 residues. The V gene end was trimmed by 2 bases and the J gene end by 8 bases; junction bases not matched to a gene: 10. The CDR3 nucleotides read TGTGCCAGCAGCCAAAGGGACAGGGGGACAGGATACGGCTACACCTTC. Encoded protein: CASSQRDRGTGYGYTF.

This clone was detected a few times. The CDR3 region is CASSPLGGEQFF. CDR3 in DNA: TGTGCCAGCAGCCCCCTTGGAGGTGAGCAGTTCTTC. V usage is TRBV7-9 and J usage is TRBJ2-1, with D possibly TRBD2 on 5 matching bases. Germline CDR1 SEHNR, CDR2 FQNEAQ (reference sequence). Between the trimmed V and J ends, which lost 5 bases and 9 bases, there was a span of 11 bases. The CDR3 consists of 12 residues.